This TCR beta chain is drawn from a study of blood T cell repertoires in COVID-19. Whole-study context: The study drew acute and convalescent COVID-19 samples from the United States, Italy and Spain.

Individuals aged about 18 to 90 years were recruited from approximately 24 US areas. Clinical history as reported by participants underpinned cohort assignment. Using immunoSEQ multiplex PCR, the repertoire was profiled, and TCRdb retains in-frame clones only, with some absent. The data contain hundreds of thousands of clones, about 90% of them singletons. The length of the CDR3 is 16 residues. V trimming: 5 bases; J trimming: 5 bases; junction bases outside the gene matches: 9. Germline CDR1 and CDR2: MDHEN and SYDVKM. A single count supports this clone. The receptor was isolated from a woman between 18 and 29 years old with acute COVID-19. Sequencing was carried out using PBMCs or T cells enriched from blood (not recorded which). This chain connects TRBV28 to TRBJ1-5; 10 bases are a match to TRBD1. The CDR3 spells CASSPPGQGHYQPQHF. CDR3 DNA sequence: TGTGCCAGCAGTCCTCCGGGACAGGGGCATTATCAGCCCCAGCATTTT.